The sequence of this TCR beta chain was determined in a study of blood T cell repertoires in COVID-19. TCRdb's table, derived via immunoSEQ multiplex PCR, lists solely in-frame clones and lacks some. The table has about 480,000 clones, roughly 87% seen once; the top ten hold around 0.95%. Trimming took 4 bases from V and 6 from J; bases not matched to a gene: 14. The germline V gene encodes CDR1 LGHDT and CDR2 YNNKEL (reference sequence). The length of the CDR3 is 16 residues. The rearrangement links TRBV3-1 (or the pseudogene TRBV3-2) to TRBJ2-7; 8 positions agree with TRBD2. The receptor was derived from a man aged 18 to 35 with COVID-19, enrolled during active disease. Sequencing input: peripheral blood. CDR3 DNA sequence: TGTGCCAGCAGCCGCAGGCCGGGACTAGGGTCGGGCGAGCAGTACTTC. Translating gives CASSRRPGLGSGEQYF.